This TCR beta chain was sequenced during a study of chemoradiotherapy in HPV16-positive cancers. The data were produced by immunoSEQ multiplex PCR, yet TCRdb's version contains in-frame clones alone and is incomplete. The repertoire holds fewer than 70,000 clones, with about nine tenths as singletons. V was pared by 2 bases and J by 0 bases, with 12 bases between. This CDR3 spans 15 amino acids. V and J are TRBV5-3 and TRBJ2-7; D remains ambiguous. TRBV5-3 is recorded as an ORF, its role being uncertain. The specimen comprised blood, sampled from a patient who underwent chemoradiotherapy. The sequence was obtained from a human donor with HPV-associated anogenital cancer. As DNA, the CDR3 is TGTGCCAGAAGCTTTTCCGGGCGTTCCTCCTACGAGCAGTACTTC. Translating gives CARSFSGRSSYEQYF.